Sequencing of this T cell receptor beta chain was carried out in a study of T cell changes during pregnancy in multiple sclerosis. Sequenced by immunoSEQ multiplex PCR; TCRdb stores in-frame clones only, minus some. The sample holds around 70,000 clones, just under 95% seen once. The TCR sequence derives from a female donor in good health, enrolled as a control in a pregnancy study. Sequences were derived from peripheral blood, sampled after pregnancy.

The CDR3 reads CASSSDSYQETQYF. Here the CDR3 DNA reads TGTGCCAGCAGTTCTGACAGTTACCAAGAGACCCAGTACTTC. The chain recombines TRBV6-5 with TRBJ2-5; TRBD1 might be the D (5 bases). The V gene lost 4 bases and the J gene lost 0 bases, with 9 bases spanning the gap. Per germline, CDR1 MNHEY and CDR2 SVGAGI. The CDR3 spans 14 residues.